These 5 T cell receptor beta chains share one sample of origin, sequenced in a study of blood T cell repertoires in COVID-19. Generated by immunoSEQ multiplex PCR, the TCRdb table keeps only in-frame clones and is missing some. This sample has more than 300,000 clones, with approximately 90% found just once. The sample taken for sequencing was PBMCs or T cells enriched from blood (not recorded which). The receptors come from a woman aged 25 to 39 who had recovered from COVID-19.

The chain uses TRBV12-5 and TRBJ2-7; 10 bases map to TRBD2. Trimming cost V 0 bases and J 1 base; bases outside gene matches: 6. Germline CDR1 and CDR2: LGHNT and FRNRAP. The CDR3 runs 17 residues. The CDR3 loop reads CASGLVIASGGSYEQYF. The DNA for the CDR3 is TGTGCTAGTGGTTTGGTAATTGCTAGCGGGGGATCCTACGAGCAGTACTTC.

Comment on this clone: Other DNA sequences in the sample encode the same CDR3. The gene calls are TRBV18 and TRBJ1-4; maybe TRBD1 (5 bases). Trimming cost V 3 bases and J 2 bases, with 13 bases left between them. The germline V gene encodes CDR1 KGHSH and CDR2 LQKENI. The CDR3 sequence is 16 residues long. The CDR3: CASSPLGGSTNEKLFF. CDR3 DNA: TGTGCCAGCTCACCCCTGGGGGGTTCTACTAATGAAAAACTGTTTTTT.

This rearrangement joins TRBV11-2 to TRBJ2-5; maybe TRBD1 (5 bases). The CDR3 is 15 amino acids. V lost 4 bases and J lost 2, with 14 bases in between. The germline V gene has CDR1 SGHAT and CDR2 FQNNGV. CDR3 region: CASSSQGAIQETQYF. CDR3 DNA: TGTGCCAGCAGCTCGCAGGGCGCGATACAAGAGACCCAGTACTTC.

V usage is TRBV12-3 or TRBV12-4 and J usage is TRBJ1-1; 9 positions agree with TRBD1. This CDR3 has 13 amino acids. V lost 6 bases and J lost 6; bases outside the gene matches: 5. In nucleotides, the CDR3 is TGTGCCAGCAGATACGGACAGGGGTCTGAAGCTTTCTTT. This translates into CASRYGQGSEAFF.

The chain has TRBV7-8 and TRBJ2-2; weak D call: TRBD1 (6 bases). Germline V gene data show CDR1 as SGHVS and CDR2 as FQNEAQ. The CDR3 covers 15 residues. Trimming cost V 5 bases and J 1 base, with 11 bases left between them. The CDR3 sequence: CASSQNRENTGELFF. CDR3 coding DNA: TGTGCCAGCAGCCAAAACAGGGAGAACACCGGGGAGCTGTTTTTT.